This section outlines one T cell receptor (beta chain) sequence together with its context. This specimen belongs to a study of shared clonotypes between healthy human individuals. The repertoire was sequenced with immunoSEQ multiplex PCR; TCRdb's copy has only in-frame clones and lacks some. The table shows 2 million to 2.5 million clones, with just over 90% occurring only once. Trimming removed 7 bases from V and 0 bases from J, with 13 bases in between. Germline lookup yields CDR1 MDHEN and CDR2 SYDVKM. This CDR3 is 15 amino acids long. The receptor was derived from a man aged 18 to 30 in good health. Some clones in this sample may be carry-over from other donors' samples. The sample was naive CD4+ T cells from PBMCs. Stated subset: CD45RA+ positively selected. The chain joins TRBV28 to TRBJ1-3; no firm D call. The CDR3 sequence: CASITALYSGNTIYF. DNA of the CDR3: TGTGCCAGCATAACCGCCTTGTACTCTGGAAACACCATATATTTT.